The entry below gives a single T cell receptor (beta chain) sequence along with its context. The target antigen is unknown. Trimming took 0 bases from V and 4 from J, leaving 15 bases between them. The CDR3 is 16 amino acids. Germline V gives CDR1 MNHNS, CDR2 SASEGT. These data come from a study of somatic mutations in cytotoxic T cells in rheumatoid arthritis. As for the study in general: Peripheral blood samples of more than 25 ml EDTA were taken from patients directly after diagnosis and before treatment.

Broader study findings: Among rheumatoid arthritis patients and age-matched healthy controls, CD8+ T-cell clonality was not significantly different. Of more than 60 patients, 8 or 9 had a largest CD8+ clone that exceeded 20% of CD8+ cells.

Measured with immunoSEQ multiplex PCR; TCRdb has only the in-frame clones, and not every one. The repertoire holds 10,000 or so clones, with roughly 80% as singletons. The chain is built from TRBV6-1 and TRBJ1-1, with no clear D. The receptor comes from an adult with rheumatoid arthritis. The sequencing sample was made of CD8+ T cells sorted from blood. CDR3 sequence: CASSEARPGLATEAFF. The DNA of the CDR3 is TGTGCCAGCAGTGAAGCACGGCCGGGGTTGGCCACTGAAGCTTTCTTT.